These 22 T cell receptor beta chains share one sample of origin, sequenced in a study of blood T cells in healthy people across ages. A sample-barcoded 5' primer and a J-beta primer mix were used in a second PCR of about 6 to 11 cycles. TCRdb fed the 5' RACE reads into MiXCR, producing one record per CDR3 protein. The repertoire holds about 780,000 distinct CDR3 sequences, about half seen once, with about a sixth in the top ten. The sample was blood. The receptors come from an older man in good health.

The chain employs TRBV3-1 and TRBJ1-4; D remains ambiguous. The CDR3 runs to 15 residues. The germline V gene encodes CDR1 LGHDT and CDR2 YNNKEL (reference sequence). The V gene lost 2 bases and the J gene lost 4 bases, with 11 bases spanning the gap. As DNA, the CDR3 is TGTGCCAGCAGCCAACGGACCTACTTTAATGAAAAACTGTTTTTT. This gives the protein CASSQRTYFNEKLFF.

The J gene is TRBJ2-6, the V gene TRBV2; D gene unclear. This CDR3 is built from 12 residues. V dropped 11 bases and J dropped 1 base, with 6 bases sitting between them. Germline V gene lookup returns CDR1 SNHLY and CDR2 FYNNEI. CDR3 protein: CAGKSGANVLTF. As DNA, the CDR3 is TGTGCCGGCAAGTCTGGGGCCAACGTCCTGACTTTC.

The chain recombines TRBV4-3 with TRBJ2-1, with 10 bases fitting TRBD2. Per germline, CDR1 LGHNA and CDR2 YSLEER. The V and J ends lost 0 bases and 7 bases, in that order; junction bases with no gene match: 3. The CDR3 is 15 amino acids. CDR3 nucleotides: TGCGCCAGCAGCCAAGATCCAGCGGGAGGGAATGAGCAGTTCTTC. Its translation: CASSQDPAGGNEQFF.

Points on this clonotype: One base away lies a much larger clone, so this may be a sequencing read error. The rearrangement uses TRBV10-3 and TRBJ2-1, with D possibly being TRBD2 (6 bases). Germline loops: CDR1 ENHRY, CDR2 SYGVKD. The V end lost 4 bases, the J end lost 8 bases, and 9 bases lay between the germline ends. The CDR3 is 12 amino acids. Written as DNA, the CDR3 is TGTGCCATCAGTGGGACTAACGATGAGCAGTTCTTC. Its translation is CAISGTNDEQFF.

The chain carries TRBV27 and TRBJ2-3; D is ambiguous. V was shortened by 5 bases and J by 1 base, with 13 bases between the two germline ends. The CDR3 extends over 15 amino acids. Per the germline V gene, CDR1 is MNHEY and CDR2 is SMNVEV (reference sequence). DNA for the CDR3: TGTGCCAGCAGTCCTCCTACAGCCGGCACAGATACGCAGTATTTT. This encodes CASSPPTAGTDTQYF.

The rearrangement uses TRBV6-5 and TRBJ1-2, with a possible D match to TRBD1 (5 bases). Germline CDR1 is MNHEY and CDR2 is SVGAGI. Trimming removed 7 bases at V and 6 bases at J, with 12 bases between. The CDR3 has 12 amino acids. The CDR3 reads CASTYGGNGYTF. CDR3 in DNA: TGTGCCAGCACCTACGGGGGAAATGGCTACACCTTC.

The genes are TRBV7-6 and TRBJ2-1; 13 bases match TRBD2. Germline V gene sequence: CDR1 SGHVS, CDR2 FNYEAQ. The V segment lost 2 bases and the J segment 13 bases; nucleotides outside the gene matches: 17. The CDR3 runs 18 residues. This chain's CDR3 is CASSLKGLAGSTLETQFF. DNA of the CDR3: TGTGCCAGCAGCTTAAAGGGACTAGCGGGGTCTACCCTAGAGACCCAGTTCTTC.

The V call is TRBV25-1, the J call TRBJ2-2; tentative D call: TRBD2 (5 bases). The CDR3 contains 15 residues. The V gene's germline CDR1 is MGHDK and CDR2 SYGVNS. The ends were cut back, 8 bases at V and 4 bases at J, with 17 bases in the middle. This chain's CDR3 is CASQEARGSTGELFF. The CDR3 bases are TGTGCCAGCCAGGAGGCTCGAGGGAGCACCGGGGAGCTGTTTTTT.

The chain carries TRBV20-1 and TRBJ1-5, with 7 bases fitting TRBD1. This CDR3 spans 14 amino acids. CDR1 and CDR2 from the germline V gene are DFQATT and SNEGSKA (reference sequence). Germline trimming cut 5 bases from V and 7 bases from J; bases unmatched to any gene: 11. CDR3 DNA: TGCAGTGCTTGGGACAGTAAAACCCAGCAGCCCCAGCATTTT. Amino acid sequence: CSAWDSKTQQPQHF.

This chain connects TRBV5-1 to TRBJ2-1; D uncertain. The V end lost 0 bases, the J end lost 3 bases, and 10 bases lay between the germline ends. The CDR3 is 15 residues long. Germline V gene data show CDR1 as SGHRS and CDR2 as YFSETQ. The CDR3 sequence is CASSLGGDIYNEQFF. CDR3 DNA sequence: TGCGCCAGCAGCTTGGGCGGAGATATCTACAATGAGCAGTTCTTC.

This chain links TRBV9 with TRBJ2-1; the match to TRBD1 covers 8 bases. Germline assignment: CDR1 SGDLS and CDR2 YYNGEE. This CDR3 is 15 amino acids long. Germline trimming cut 0 bases from V and 7 bases from J; bases unmatched to any gene: 6. The CDR3 DNA sequence: TGTGCCAGCAGCGTAGCAGGGGGCTATTGGAATGAGCAGTTCTTC. Protein product: CASSVAGGYWNEQFF.

This clonotype was counted at least ten times. This rearrangement joins TRBV20-1 to TRBJ2-7; D gene unclear. CDR3 length: 12 amino acids. Between the trimmed V and J ends, which lost 0 bases and 2 bases, there was a span of 5 bases. Germline V gene data show CDR1 as DFQATT and CDR2 as SNEGSKA (reference sequence). CDR3 sequence reads: CSARDMTYEQYF. In DNA, the CDR3 is TGCAGTGCTAGAGACATGACCTACGAGCAGTACTTC.

This clonotype was observed a few times. The chain couples TRBV11-3 to TRBJ2-1; TRBD2 aligns across 11 bases. The CDR3 totals 16 residues. Trimming took 1 base from V and 15 from J; bases not matched to a gene: 14. Germline CDR1 is SGHNT and CDR2 is YENEEA. As DNA, the CDR3 is TGTGCCAGCAGCTTAGCTACTACCTCTAGCGGGAGGCGTCTGTTCTTC. Translating gives CASSLATTSSGRRLFF. Looking up the rest from reference TRBV11-3 and TRBJ2-1 gives the full variable domain: EAGVVQSPRYKIIEKKQPVAFWCNPISGHNTLYWYLQNLGQGPELLIRYENEEAVDDSQLPKDRFSAERLKGVDSTLKIQPAELGDSAVYLCASSLATTSSGRRLFFGPGTRLTVL.

The chain uses TRBV6-6 and TRBJ2-5; TRBD2 agrees at 15 bases. With 0 bases clipped from V and 5 bases from J, the junction kept 4 bases outside the gene matches. The CDR3 is 17 amino acids. Germline V lookup: CDR1 MNHNY, CDR2 SVGAGI (reference sequence). The CDR3 is CASSYSGLAGGLETQYF. CDR3 coding DNA: TGTGCCAGCAGTTACTCGGGACTAGCGGGAGGTTTGGAGACCCAGTACTTC.

This sequence joins TRBV5-1 and TRBJ2-1; D is possibly TRBD1 (7 bases). Per germline, CDR1 SGHRS and CDR2 YFSETQ. V lost 4 bases, J lost 8 bases, and 13 bases lay in between. CDR3 length: 13 amino acids. The CDR3 reads CASSVEGAYEQFF. The DNA of the CDR3 is TGCGCCAGCAGCGTGGAGGGGGCATATGAGCAGTTCTTC.

V usage is TRBV11-2 and J usage is TRBJ2-7; TRBD1 matches 8 bases. CDR1 is SGHAT, CDR2 FQNNGV, per germline. The CDR3 covers 15 residues. The junction had 10 bases not matched to a gene; V was cut back by 4 bases and J by 5 bases. The CDR3 reads CASSSAGGAVDEQYF. The CDR3, as DNA: TGTGCCAGCAGCTCCGCAGGGGGCGCAGTGGACGAGCAGTACTTC.

This sequence joins TRBV20-1 and TRBJ2-1; D could derive from TRBD1 or TRBD2 (6 bases each). CDR1 DFQATT and CDR2 SNEGSKA come from the germline V gene (reference sequence). V was pared by 3 bases and J by 2 bases, with 11 bases between. This CDR3 has 14 amino acids. The CDR3 loop reads CSASGGHPYNEQFF. DNA for the CDR3: TGCAGTGCTAGCGGGGGACACCCCTACAATGAGCAGTTCTTC.

The chain employs TRBV4-1 and TRBJ2-5; D is possibly TRBD1 (5 bases). CDR3 size: 17 residues. V was trimmed by 0 bases and J by 1 base, leaving 15 bases between them. Germline loops: CDR1 MGHRA, CDR2 YSYEKL. The chain's CDR3 is CASSQDRAGSPQETQYF. In DNA, the CDR3 is TGCGCCAGCAGCCAAGATCGGGCAGGGTCCCCCCAAGAGACCCAGTACTTC.

This clonotype was recorded a few times. The rearrangement joins TRBV7-2 to TRBJ2-3; D remains ambiguous. The CDR3 consists of 14 residues. CDR1 SGHTA and CDR2 FQGNSA come from the germline V gene. V was cut by 10 bases and J by 5 bases, with 19 bases left in between. The CDR3 nucleotides are TGTGCCACGAGGTGGCGTTTAGTTGGAGATACGCAGTATTTT. Encoded protein: CATRWRLVGDTQYF. Filled out from reference TRBV7-2 and TRBJ2-3, the complete variable domain reads GAGVSQSPSNKVTEKGKDVELRCDPISGHTALYWYRQSLGQGLEFLIYFQGNSAPDKSGLPSDRFSAERTGGSVSTLTIQRTQQEDSAVYLCATRWRLVGDTQYFGPGTRLTVL.

This chain joins TRBV5-1 and TRBJ2-1; the match to TRBD2 covers 11 bases. The CDR3 length is 16 residues. Unmatched junction bases numbered 5, after V lost 2 bases and J lost 4 bases. Germline CDR1 SGHRS, CDR2 YFSETQ. DNA of the CDR3: TGCGCCAGCAGCTTCACTAGCGGGAGTGCTTACAATGAGCAGTTCTTC. It encodes CASSFTSGSAYNEQFF.

The chain couples TRBV10-3 to TRBJ1-2; D might be TRBD1 (5 bases). Germline V gives CDR1 ENHRY, CDR2 SYGVKD. The V end was cut by 3 bases, the J end by 4 bases, with 12 bases between. CDR3 length equals 14 residues. CDR3 amino acids: CAISDGGVIYGYTF. CDR3 sequence (DNA): TGTGCCATCAGTGATGGAGGGGTAATCTATGGCTACACCTTC.

In this sample, this clonotype turned up a few times. The V call is TRBV20-1, the J call TRBJ2-4; D possibly corresponds to TRBD2 (6 bases). The CDR3 spans 13 residues. Per germline, CDR1 DFQATT and CDR2 SNEGSKA (reference sequence). CDR3 region: CSPSVLAKNIQYF. Written as DNA, the CDR3 is TGCAGCCCTAGCGTTCTAGCCAAAAACATTCAGTACTTC.